The T cell receptor (beta chain) described here comes from a study of cytomegalovirus exposure and HLA in healthy donors (dated by TCRdb to 2017 to 2019). Turning to the overall study: In an earlier analysis of 587 of the donors, about 270 Gb of sequence data and 90 million to 120 million unique TCR beta sequences from roughly 200 million T cells were reported. Typing coverage varied by locus: about 620-640 donors for A, B, C, DRB1 and DQB1; 500 to 550 for DQA1; about 600 for DPA1; 400 to 480 for DPB1. Using immunosequencing, the study profiled T cell repertoires from some 670 subjects and related those repertoires to cytomegalovirus serostatus. Class I and class II HLA loci were covered by the typing at four-digit resolution. Roughly 300 gigabases of sequencing data and approximately 85 million unique TCR sequences were included in an early release covering 550 to 650 HLA-typed donors. The genetic ancestry cluster associated with self-reported Caucasian donors included roughly 84% of the roughly 390 genotyped donors. To predict cytomegalovirus infection status, the study brought together high-throughput TCR immunosequencing, statistical association of individual TCRs with disease status, and machine learning. All discovery cohort repertoires had been generated using a single sequencing platform. In a later genetic analysis, genome-wide SNP genotypes for about 65% of the roughly 700 donors were used, and that subset was treated as a discovery cohort. The study aimed to test whether cataloging public T cell receptors could reveal signatures of past pathogen exposure. Rather than using new phenotypic data, the later analysis identified candidate immune exposures from TCR beta sequences and from how often those sequences occurred across donors. A separate validation cohort of roughly 130 different subjects was used in addition to the roughly 700-subject first cohort. Roughly five DR-DQ haplotypes were handled as single units for association and clustering, since linkage in the cohort was strong. On average, roughly 250,000 unique TCR beta nucleotide sequences were sequenced per donor among about 400 genotyped donors of the cohort, with around 19% of those sequences being non-productive. Donor age, sex, ethnicity and CMV serostatus were compiled alongside the repertoire data. An earlier analysis of approximately 630 of the donors applied high-throughput TCR beta sequencing to assess whether each TCR beta V gene segment acted as functional or pseudogenic. A later analysis re-analyzed previously published TCR beta repertoires from 550 to 700 donors and added high-resolution HLA genotyping to study TCR occurrence patterns. The investigation overall reported the following: Compared with equally common non-associated chains, HLA-associated TCR beta chains in a later analysis were more clonally expanded and had lower generation probabilities. Sequencing depth was assumed to be roughly uniform across donors in the presence/absence analyses, though that assumption may not hold. HLA typing was unavailable for some donors at each locus, so association tests used only the typed subset. In a later genetic analysis, fewer N-insertions in productive TCRs were reported among donors in an Asian-associated ancestry cluster than the roughly 700-donor mean. In the study, approximately 150 TCR beta chains were listed as associated with cytomegalovirus. A later analysis found that most CMV-associated TCR beta chains appeared HLA-restricted, with HLA associations seemingly driven largely by CMV exposure. While some public TCRs were present in many individuals, most TCR sequences turned up only very rarely across donors. Because counts were too low, about 18 rarely observed V segments, including chromosome 9 orphons, were excluded from the earlier analysis of some 590 of the donors. A later analysis found that TCR association rates varied across HLA loci, with DRB1 alleles showing the most associated TCRs and HLA-C alleles the fewest. The only immune exposure information available for the cohort was CMV serostatus. A cluster of highly shared sequence variants was judged likely to represent a technical artifact of the sequencing pipeline. V-gene and J-gene trimming of TCR beta chains was associated with a missense DCLRE1C variant in a later genetic analysis, and the association was replicated in an independent cohort. A further reported finding was that TCR beta sequences accurately predicted the HLA-A and HLA-B alleles for most subjects in the first cohort. A later analysis associated about 17,000 TCR beta sequences with specific HLA alleles at a false discovery rate of 0.05. Some IMGT-functional V segments, including TRBV6-2 and TRBV6-3, could not be distinguished by the 87-base-pair reads and were therefore excluded. Correlated functional status among segregating V segments might reflect linkage disequilibrium, but an unknown experimental factor could not be ruled out. In vitro tests confirmed that a few of the cytomegalovirus-associated TCR beta chains recognize cytomegalovirus antigens. This cohort had only TCR beta chains sequenced, and the lack of alpha or paired-chain data limited which features could be detected. The authors suggested that the approach could potentially be generalized to other disease states and immunological phenotypes. In a later analysis, several top co-occurrence clusters were reported to appear linked to parvovirus B19, influenza, CMV and Epstein-Barr virus. In both the original and validation cohorts, the classifier was reported to diagnose cytomegalovirus status with high specificity and sensitivity. When HLA alleles, especially DR and DQ, strongly co-occurred, TCR associations were difficult to assign to individual alleles. In an earlier analysis of about 600 of the donors, most TCR beta V segments appeared in productive rearrangements about 87% or about 30% of the time, broadly matching IMGT annotations.

In total, approximately 690 healthy bone marrow donors made up the cohort. At the time of sampling, every cohort member was nominally healthy, though immune exposures that went unrecorded were likely present. The donor tested CMV seronegative and was one of the 352 seronegative cohort members. A peripheral blood sample was collected from each donor, and TCR beta sequencing was performed on peripheral blood mononuclear cells. Genomic DNA extraction from the blood cell samples was performed with the Qiagen DNeasy Blood Extraction Kit. Turning to this clone: The specificity of this receptor is unknown. No much larger clone is present one base from it, and per-base qualities are unavailable.

Library preparation used the immunoSEQ multiplex PCR assay. For the multiplex PCR, a mixture combining 60 forward primers for TCR Vbeta segments and 13 reverse primers for TCR Jbeta segments was used. The CDR3 region of rearranged TCR beta genes was amplified from genomic DNA by a multiplex PCR assay. On the Illumina HiSeq System, the amplified TCR beta libraries were sequenced as 87-base-pair reads. On the study's bioinformatics: Across the 670 or so repertoires, a later analysis counted tens of millions of unique TCR beta chains, roughly 11 million of which were shared by at least two donors. To remove PCR and sequencing errors, raw reads were error-corrected and collapsed into unique sequences using a nearest-neighbor algorithm that merged closely related sequences. Alignment of CDR3 sequences to IMGT reference sequences was used to assign V, D and J gene segments. Each retained sequence needed at least a six-nucleotide match to both a V gene segment and a J gene segment. A rearrangement was called productive if the CDR3 had no stop codons and remained in frame with V and J, and every other rearrangement was called non-productive. Following IMGT convention, CDR3 was defined as the stretch from the second conserved V-encoded cysteine to the conserved J-encoded phenylalanine. The earlier analysis of about 610 of the donors excluded sequences that lacked an unambiguous match to a single V gene segment. In an earlier analysis of approximately 550 of the donors, V segments were called functional above 56.7% productive rearrangements and were called segregating when the between-donor standard deviation exceeded 5%. A statistical classification framework was built for diagnosing cytomegalovirus status from the catalog of TCR beta chain sequences. V and J gene assignment, in a later analysis, came from comparing TCR nucleotide sequences with IMGT/GENE-DB human TR gene sequences. A later analysis assigned CDR3 sequences and most-parsimonious VDJ recombination scenarios with the TCRdist pipeline. In a later analysis, every TCR beta chain was defined by the combination of its CDR3 amino acid sequence and its V-gene family, and reads without a unique V-gene family were dropped. A later analysis removed 592 highly shared, low-generation-probability nucleotide sequences to deal with suspected cross-contamination and a sequencing artifact. In a later analysis, a clonal expansion index was calculated for each public chain from normalized within-repertoire ranks of inferred template counts. A later analysis computed generation probabilities with a VDJ recombination model fitted to out-of-frame rearrangements, and checked the results against IGoR. In a later analysis, TCR-TCR, TCR-HLA and TCR-CMV co-occurrence was scored with hypergeometric tests, and a repertoire-size bias correction was applied to TCR pairs. A later analysis estimated false discovery rates by permuting HLA or CMV assignments 20 times. In a later analysis, co-occurring TCRs were grouped using DBSCAN, with TCRdist sequence similarity added in when clustering inside HLA-allele-positive subsets. Repertoires with fewer than 30,000 or more than 120,000 public chains were left out of co-occurrence clustering, as were about 5 repertoires with anomalous nucleotide sharing. In its TCRdb copy, this immuneACCESS table keeps in-frame sequences only and misses some clones. Where compared with another copy, unresolved V genes explain less than half of these, and the others have no known cause. That table is the source of V, J and clone size, and D and trimming were worked out from the DNA. Recorded for this sample are fewer than 75,000 clones; more than 65% of them occurred a single time. Just under 3% of the sample is held by the ten biggest clonotypes.

V trim: 8 bases; J trim: 2 bases; unmatched bases: 2. CDR1 is given as ENHRY and CDR2 as SYGVKD, both from the germline V gene. Including cysteine and phenylalanine, the CDR3 has 13 amino acids. Here the CDR3 DNA is all that survives: 39 bases in frame from base 1. The TCR was taken from a woman in her twenties or thirties in good health and CMV-seronegative. The chain is assembled from TRBV10-3 and TRBJ2-5, with 10 central nucleotides matching TRBD2. The material sequenced was PBMCs. The sequenced DNA: TGTGCCATCCGTAGCGGGGGGCAAGAGACCCAGTACTTC. Its protein is CAIRSGGQETQYF.